This T cell receptor (beta chain) was identified during a study of blood T cell repertoires in COVID-19. The CDR3 totals 15 residues. Germline V gives CDR1 SGHAT, CDR2 FQNNGV. Trimming removed 0 bases at V and 2 bases at J, with 11 bases between. Measured with immunoSEQ multiplex PCR; TCRdb has only the in-frame clones, and not every one. This table has 25,000 to 30,000 clones, approximately 76% appearing once. The TCR was taken from a man in his 70s with acute or convalescent COVID-19. The V call is TRBV11-2, the J call TRBJ2-7; perhaps TRBD2 as D (5 bases). The specimen was peripheral blood. CDR3 loop: CASSLDLSGAYEQYF. The CDR3 region has the DNA TGTGCCAGCAGCTTAGATCTAAGCGGAGCCTACGAGCAGTACTTC.